This entry lists 32 T cell receptor beta chains sequenced from one sample in a study of blood T cells in healthy people across ages. A second PCR, run for roughly 7 to 11 cycles, used a sample-barcoded 5' primer plus a J-beta primer mix. TCRdb re-called the 5' RACE reads with MiXCR, one entry per CDR3 protein. The sample includes 760,000 or so distinct CDR3 sequences, approximately 25% of them seen just once. These data were also reused for a study on T cells of mothers and their children.

The material sequenced was blood. These TCRs come from a boy between 10 and 17 years old in good health.

This clonotype appeared a few times. V and J are TRBV4-1 and TRBJ2-1; 14 positions match TRBD2. The V and J ends lost 8 bases and 8 bases, in that order; junction bases with no gene match: 2. CDR1 MGHRA and CDR2 YSYEKL come from the germline V gene. The CDR3 consists of 13 residues. The CDR3 sequence: CASRGLAGDEQFF. The CDR3 nucleotides read TGCGCCAGCCGGGGACTAGCGGGAGATGAGCAGTTCTTC.

This clonotype was seen more than once but under ten times. The rearrangement links TRBV12-5 to TRBJ2-1; 8 bases match TRBD1. CDR1 is LGHNT, CDR2 FRNRAP, per germline. This CDR3 comprises 13 residues. J was trimmed by 7 bases and V by 4 bases; bases with no gene match: 3. CDR3 sequence (DNA): TGTGCTAGTGGTTCGGGGACAGGTAATGAGCAGTTCTTC. It encodes CASGSGTGNEQFF. Variable domain in full (rest from reference TRBV12-5 and TRBJ2-1): DARVTQTPRHKVTEMGQEVTMRCQPILGHNTVFWYRQTMMQGLELLAYFRNRAPLDDSGMPKDRFSAEMPDATLATLKIQPSEPRDSAVYFCASGSGTGNEQFFGPGTRLTVL.

This clonotype came up a few times. The V and J genes are TRBV29-1 and TRBJ2-3; D is ambiguous. Trimming left V 7 bases short and J 0 bases short, with 8 bases between. The germline V gene encodes CDR1 SQVTM and CDR2 ANQGSEA. The length of the CDR3 is 12 residues. The CDR3: CSGHHSTDTQYF. DNA for the CDR3: TGCAGCGGCCACCATAGCACAGATACGCAGTATTTT.

The chain links TRBV11-2 to TRBJ2-5; no reliable D call. The J call is in doubt because the DNA end fits TRBJ2-1 better. The CDR3 is 11 residues long. Germline V gene sequence: CDR1 SGHAT, CDR2 FQNNGV. CDR3 in DNA: TGTGCCAGCAGCTTAGCCGGGCTGCAGTTCTTC. Its translation: CASSLAGLQFF.

The chain is built from TRBV4-3 and TRBJ1-1, with unresolved D. CDR1 and CDR2 from the germline V gene are LGHNA and YSLEER. The CDR3 spans 14 residues. V gave up 0 bases and J gave up 6 bases, with 11 bases separating them. The CDR3, as DNA: TGCGCCAGCAGCCAAGATCGCGGGGTTCCTGAAGCTTTCTTT. Amino acids: CASSQDRGVPEAFF.

The table lists this clonotype with a few counts. The V gene is TRBV12-3 or TRBV12-4, the J gene TRBJ2-5; D might be TRBD2 (6 bases). V gave up 7 bases and J gave up 4 bases, with 19 bases separating them. CDR3 size: 15 residues. DNA of the CDR3: TGTGCCAGCACCGGGACGGGGGATCGGCGAGAGACCCAGTACTTC. It codes for CASTGTGDRRETQYF.

CDR3 in amino acids: CASMIAAPGANVLTF. The CDR3 DNA sequence: TGTGCCAGCATGATAGCAGCTCCTGGGGCCAACGTCCTGACTTTC. The rearrangement uses TRBV6-1 and TRBJ2-6, with no clear D. CDR1 is MNHNS and CDR2 is SASEGT in the germline V gene. Trimming removed 7 bases at V and 2 bases at J, with 12 bases between. This CDR3 has 15 residues.

V and J are TRBV10-1 and TRBJ2-3; 7 nucleotides agree with TRBD1. CDR1 is WNHNN, CDR2 SYGVQD, per germline (reference sequence). The J segment lost 8 bases and the V segment lost 0 bases, leaving 8 bases of the junction unmatched. The CDR3 has 15 residues. The CDR3 DNA reads as TGCGCCAGCAGTGAGTCGGGACAGCCACGGGGTACGCAGTATTTT. Translated: CASSESGQPRGTQYF.

There are a few counts of this clonotype. This sequence joins TRBV7-2 and TRBJ2-7, with TRBD1 matching over 9 bases. CDR3 size: 15 residues. Looked up from germline, CDR1 is SGHTA and CDR2 is FQGNSA. V was pared by 4 bases and J by 3 bases, with 7 bases of the junction left unmatched. CDR3 protein: CASSSPGTGIYEQYF. The CDR3 DNA is TGTGCCAGCAGCTCCCCGGGGACAGGGATCTACGAGCAGTACTTC. Full variable domain (rest looked up from reference TRBV7-2 and TRBJ2-7): GAGVSQSPSNKVTEKGKDVELRCDPISGHTALYWYRQSLGQGLEFLIYFQGNSAPDKSGLPSDRFSAERTGGSVSTLTIQRTQQEDSAVYLCASSSPGTGIYEQYFGPGTRLTVT.

There are a few counts of this clonotype. The chain uses TRBV12-3 or TRBV12-4 and TRBJ2-3; possible D gene TRBD2, 6 bases. V was trimmed by 5 bases and J by 8 bases, leaving 14 bases between them. The CDR3 is made up of 13 amino acids. CDR3 DNA sequence: TGTGCCAGCAGTCCCCGGGAGCAGGGTACGCAGTATTTT. Protein product: CASSPREQGTQYF.

This chain links TRBV28 with TRBJ2-1; 8 nucleotides agree with TRBD2. The CDR3 extends over 15 amino acids. V was clipped by 6 bases and J by 4 bases; unmatched bases: 8. In germline, CDR1 is MDHEN, CDR2 SYDVKM. The CDR3 region is CASRATSGNYNEQFF. DNA for the CDR3: TGTGCCAGCAGGGCTACTAGCGGTAATTACAATGAGCAGTTCTTC.

This clonotype was seen a few times. The chain joins TRBV29-1 to TRBJ2-3, with D perhaps assigned TRBD1 or TRBD2 (7 bases each). This CDR3 is built from 14 residues. The V end was cut by 5 bases, the J end by 2 bases, with 14 bases between. Germline CDR1 reads SQVTM; CDR2 reads ANQGSEA. CDR3 residues: CSVMGGGPTDTQYF. CDR3 DNA sequence: TGCAGCGTTATGGGAGGGGGCCCCACAGATACGCAGTATTTT.

This clonotype turned up a few times. The chain is built from TRBV6-2 or TRBV6-3 and TRBJ2-7, with TRBD2 as a possible D gene (6 bases). The V and J ends lost 5 bases and 2 bases respectively, with 16 bases between them. The CDR3 contains 15 residues. CDR1 and CDR2 (germline): MNHEY, SVGEGT. CDR3: CASSTGGESTYEQYF. In nucleotides, the CDR3 is TGTGCCAGCAGTACCGGGGGAGAATCGACCTACGAGCAGTACTTC.

This clonotype was observed a handful of times. The chain uses TRBV27 and TRBJ1-1; 10 bases fit TRBD1. This CDR3 region has 17 residues. Germline CDR1 and CDR2: MNHEY and SMNVEV (reference sequence). After removal of 2 bases from V and 5 bases from J, the junction contained 11 bases not matched to a gene. The chain's CDR3 is CASSLRQGAVRRTEAFF. CDR3 bases: TGTGCCAGCAGTTTACGACAGGGGGCTGTAAGGAGAACTGAAGCTTTCTTT.

This rearrangement joins TRBV29-1 to TRBJ2-4; tentative D call: TRBD2 (6 bases). From germline, CDR1 is SQVTM and CDR2 ANQGSEA. The ends were cut back, 7 bases at V and 8 bases at J, with 18 bases in the middle. This CDR3 region has 13 residues. The CDR3: CSALGNPGDIQYF. Written as DNA, the CDR3 is TGCAGCGCCCTGGGGAACCCGGGAGACATTCAGTACTTC.

The gene calls are TRBV12-3 or TRBV12-4 and TRBJ1-4; D gene ambiguous. CDR3 length equals 14 residues. The V gene lost 3 bases and the J gene lost 8 bases, with 13 bases spanning the gap. The CDR3, as DNA: TGTGCCAGCAGTTTCCTCGCCGGCAGCGAAAAACTGTTTTTT. Translation gives CASSFLAGSEKLFF.

V and J are TRBV12-3 or TRBV12-4 and TRBJ2-3, with a weak D call TRBD2 (6 bases). The CDR3 loop spans 17 amino acids. Trimming stripped 1 base from V and 4 bases from J, with 18 bases between. The CDR3 loop reads CASSLVAVSGEADTQYF. The CDR3 DNA sequence: TGTGCCAGCAGTTTAGTAGCGGTCTCGGGGGAGGCAGATACGCAGTATTTT.

This clonotype showed up just a few times. The rearrangement links TRBV29-1 to TRBJ2-7; D could derive from TRBD1 or TRBD2 (5 bases each). This CDR3 contains 14 residues. Germline V gene data show CDR1 as SQVTM and CDR2 as ANQGSEA. V lost 5 bases and J 2 bases, leaving 16 bases between the germline ends. The CDR3 is CSVLSSRGPYEQYF. The CDR3 DNA is TGCAGCGTTTTAAGTTCGAGGGGACCCTACGAGCAGTACTTC.

This clonotype was observed a few times. The CDR3 sequence: CASSFWSEREAYEQYF. The CDR3 DNA sequence: TGTGCCAGCAGTTTCTGGTCTGAGCGGGAGGCCTACGAGCAGTACTTC. The J gene is TRBJ2-7, the V gene TRBV12-3 or TRBV12-4; 9 bases map to TRBD2. V lost 3 bases to trimming and J lost 2 bases; unmatched junction nucleotides: 8. The CDR3 contains 16 residues.

The genes are TRBV5-1 and TRBJ2-5; possibly TRBD1 for D (7 bases). The V and J ends lost 2 bases and 3 bases respectively, with 14 bases between them. Germline V CDR1 and CDR2: SGHRS, YFSETQ. The CDR3 contains 15 residues. The chain's CDR3 is CASSLRGRGEETQYF. For the CDR3, the DNA is TGCGCCAGCAGCTTAAGGGGCAGGGGGGAAGAGACCCAGTACTTC.

The table lists this clonotype with a few counts. This CDR3 reads CASSPVGPNEQFF. The CDR3 coding sequence is TGTGCCAGCAGCCCCGTAGGGCCTAATGAGCAGTTCTTC. J is TRBJ2-1 and V is TRBV3-1, with D unresolved. CDR1 is LGHDT, CDR2 YNNKEL, per germline (reference sequence). The germline V and J ends were trimmed by 4 bases and 7 bases, with 11 bases remaining between them. The CDR3 loop spans 13 amino acids.

The rearrangement uses TRBV29-1 and TRBJ2-5; no clear D gene. With the DNA end fitting TRBJ2-7 better, the J assignment may be wrong. Germline V CDR1 and CDR2: SQVTM, ANQGSEA. This CDR3 is built from 15 residues. CDR3 in amino acids: CSISMAAVSSYEQYF. CDR3 DNA sequence: TGCAGCATTTCTATGGCGGCAGTGAGCTCCTACGAGCAGTACTTC.

In its sample, this clonotype was seen a few times. This chain connects TRBV12-3 or TRBV12-4 to TRBJ1-4; tentatively, D is TRBD1 (6 bases). CDR3 length: 15 amino acids. Trimming took 3 bases from V and 7 from J, leaving 15 bases between them. The CDR3 nucleotides read TGTGCCAGCAGTTTTGGGGGGGGCGCGGGTGAAAAACTGTTTTTT. Protein product: CASSFGGGAGEKLFF.

This clonotype was observed a single time. The chain has TRBV4-2 and TRBJ2-5; TRBD2 aligns across 13 bases. Trimming removed 0 bases from V and 3 bases from J; junction bases left unmatched: 13. In germline, CDR1 is LGHNA, CDR2 YNFKEQ. The CDR3 totals 20 residues. The CDR3 sequence is CASSQDEIALAGGDEETQYF. Written as DNA, the CDR3 is TGTGCCAGCAGCCAAGACGAGATAGCACTAGCGGGGGGGGACGAAGAGACCCAGTACTTC.

J is TRBJ2-3 and V is TRBV29-1; D may be TRBD2 (6 bases). The CDR3 runs to 12 residues. Germline V gene data show CDR1 as SQVTM and CDR2 as ANQGSEA. The V gene lost 5 bases and the J gene lost 6 bases, with 12 bases spanning the gap. The CDR3 reads CSVLAPEDTQYF. In DNA, the CDR3 is TGCAGCGTTCTAGCGCCGGAGGATACGCAGTATTTT.

This clonotype was observed a few times. The J gene is TRBJ2-1, the V gene TRBV12-3 or TRBV12-4; 7 bases are shared with TRBD2. This CDR3 has 15 amino acids. The trim removed 1 base at V and 6 bases at J, leaving 6 bases unmatched. CDR3 sequence: CASSLGGRALNEQFF. CDR3 DNA: TGTGCCAGCAGTTTAGGGGGGAGGGCCCTCAATGAGCAGTTCTTC.

This clonotype was recorded a few times. J is TRBJ1-1 and V is TRBV2; D remains unclear. Germline loops: CDR1 SNHLY, CDR2 FYNNEI. V shed 0 bases and J shed 7 bases, with 9 bases lying between them. The CDR3 is 13 amino acids. The CDR3 loop is CASSEAMGREAFF. The CDR3 bases are TGTGCCAGCAGTGAAGCAATGGGCCGTGAAGCTTTCTTT.

The V and J genes are TRBV24-1 and TRBJ2-5; perhaps TRBD1 as D (6 bases). The CDR3 runs to 13 residues. The germline CDR1 and CDR2 sequences are KGHDR and SFDVKD. Deletions cut 9 bases from V and 0 bases from J, with 10 bases between. The CDR3 is CATSGADQETQYF. CDR3 nucleotides: TGTGCCACCTCAGGGGCAGACCAAGAGACCCAGTACTTC.

At least ten counts were recorded for this clonotype. The chain couples TRBV28 to TRBJ2-1, with D perhaps assigned TRBD1 or TRBD2 (5 bases each). Trimming removed 5 bases at V and 4 bases at J, with 15 bases between. The CDR3 length is 15 residues. The V gene's germline CDR1 is MDHEN and CDR2 SYDVKM. The CDR3 nucleotides read TGTGCCAGCAGTCTTCTGGGGGAAGGGTACAATGAGCAGTTCTTC. This gives the protein CASSLLGEGYNEQFF.

This clonotype has more than one count but fewer than ten. The junction and the germline gene differ at one end; a read error may be behind it. The V and J genes are TRBV7-9 and TRBJ2-1; 13 bases align to TRBD2. The CDR3 loop spans 18 amino acids. CDR1 and CDR2 (germline): SEHNR, FQNEAQ (reference sequence). CDR3 DNA sequence: TGTGCCGGCAGCCCCCATCCACTAGCGGGAGGGGGATACAATGAGCAGTTCTTC. Amino acids: CAGSPHPLAGGGYNEQFF.

This clonotype turned up a few times. The V gene is TRBV5-1, the J gene TRBJ2-4; TRBD2 matches at 7 bases. The CDR3 sequence is 14 residues long. With V trimmed by 3 bases and J by 8 bases, 8 bases remained unmatched. Germline assignment: CDR1 SGHRS and CDR2 YFSETQ. The CDR3 spells CASSYAGDLDIQYF. Here the CDR3 DNA reads TGCGCCAGCAGCTACGCGGGAGATTTGGACATTCAGTACTTC.

This clonotype was counted a few times. This chain joins TRBV15 and TRBJ2-7, with unresolved D. This CDR3 comprises 14 residues. Germline CDR1 reads LNHNV; CDR2 reads YYDKDF (reference sequence). With 5 bases removed from V and 1 base from J, the gap between germline ends came to 12 bases. CDR3 sequence reads: CATSSTHTSYEQYF. Written as DNA, the CDR3 is TGTGCCACCAGCTCTACTCATACATCCTACGAGCAGTACTTC.